This T cell receptor (beta chain) was obtained from a study of blood T cell repertoires in COVID-19. Study-level information: Sites across the United States, Italy and Spain contributed samples from acute and convalescent COVID-19. Sample material is recorded as cDNA or gDNA derived from T cells, B-cell-depleted T cells, or PBMCs.

Regarding this clone: Within the sample, other DNA sequences also encode this same CDR3.

Assay used: immunoSEQ multiplex PCR; TCRdb lists only in-frame clones, some missing. The sample lists 110,000 to 150,000 clones; more than 60% were seen once. Germline V gene lookup returns CDR1 MNHEY and CDR2 SVGAGI. This CDR3 is 13 amino acids long. Trimming left V 5 bases short and J 5 bases short, with 12 bases between. The TCR was taken from a woman aged 55-70 years with acute or convalescent COVID-19. The sequenced material came from peripheral blood. V is TRBV6-5 and J is TRBJ1-2; perhaps TRBD1 as D (5 bases). CDR3: CASSTRVGYGYTF. The CDR3 region has the DNA TGTGCCAGCAGTACCAGGGTAGGGTATGGCTACACCTTC.